This T cell receptor (beta chain) was identified during a study of T cell responses to AZD1222 COVID-19 vaccine. Findings and limits, study-wide: Nearly half of unique spike-specific TCRs reportedly avoided B.1.351 and B.1.1.7 mutated regions.

CDR1 and CDR2 from the germline V gene are MDHEN and SYDVKM. The length of the CDR3 is 17 residues. V lost 6 bases, J lost 2 bases, and 13 bases stayed unmatched. This clone was found once. Its cognate antigen is unknown. Profiled with immunoSEQ multiplex PCR; TCRdb holds only in-frame clones, not every one. The repertoire has approximately 120,000 clones, around 89% of them found once; the top ten carry 8.5% to 14%. The sample here was peripheral blood, taken on day 0 of MenACWY control vaccination. The chain has TRBV28 and TRBJ1-2; TRBD1 matches at 9 bases. This receptor was obtained from an adult in good health. CDR3 sequence reads: CASSHTGQGVSNYGYTF. In DNA, the CDR3 is TGTGCCAGCAGCCACACGGGACAGGGTGTCTCCAACTATGGCTACACCTTC.